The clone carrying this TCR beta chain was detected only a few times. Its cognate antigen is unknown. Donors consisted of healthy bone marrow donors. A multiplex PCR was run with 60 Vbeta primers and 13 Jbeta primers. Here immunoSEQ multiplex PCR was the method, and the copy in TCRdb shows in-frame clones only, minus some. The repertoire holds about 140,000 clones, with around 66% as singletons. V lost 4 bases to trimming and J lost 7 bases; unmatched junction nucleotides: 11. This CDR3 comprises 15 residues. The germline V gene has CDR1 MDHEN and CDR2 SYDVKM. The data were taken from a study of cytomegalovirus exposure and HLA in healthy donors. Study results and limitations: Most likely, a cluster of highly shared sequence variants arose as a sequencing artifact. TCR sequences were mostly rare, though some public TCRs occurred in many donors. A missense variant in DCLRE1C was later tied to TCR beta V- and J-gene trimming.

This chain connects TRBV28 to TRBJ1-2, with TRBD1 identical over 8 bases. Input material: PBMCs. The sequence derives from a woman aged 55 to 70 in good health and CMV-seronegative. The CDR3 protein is CASSWANTGGGGYTF. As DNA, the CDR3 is TGTGCCAGCAGTTGGGCTAATACAGGGGGTGGTGGCTACACCTTC.